What follows are 3 T cell receptor beta chains derived from one specimen sequenced in a study of blood T cell repertoires in COVID-19. TCRdb's table, derived via immunoSEQ multiplex PCR, lists solely in-frame clones and lacks some. The sample holds under 250,000 clones; roughly 84% are singletons and the top ten take around 14%. Sequenced material: peripheral blood. All receptors come from a human donor in a cohort sampled during active COVID-19.

The chain joins TRBV7-9 to TRBJ2-5, with TRBD2 matching 7 bases. Germline values: CDR1 SEHNR, CDR2 FQNEAQ (reference sequence). Losses at the gene ends were 4 bases for V and 5 bases for J; bases not matched to a gene: 10. The CDR3 consists of 15 residues. The CDR3 nucleotides read TGTGCCAGCAGCTCCCGCGGGGGTTTTGGTGAGACCCAGTACTTC. Protein sequence: CASSSRGGFGETQYF. The whole variable domain, filled in from reference TRBV7-9 and TRBJ2-5, reads DTGVSQNPRHKITKRGQNVTFRCDPISEHNRLYWYRQTLGQGPEFLTYFQNEAQLEKSRLLSDRFSAERPKGSFSTLEIQRTEQGDSAMYLCASSSRGGFGETQYFGPGTRLLVL.

The chain recombines TRBV7-9 with TRBJ1-2, with unresolved D. Germline CDR1 reads SEHNR; CDR2 reads FQNEAQ (reference sequence). V gave up 3 bases and J gave up 3 bases, with 17 bases separating them. The length of the CDR3 is 16 residues. In DNA form, the CDR3 reads TGTGCCAGCAGCTTCTTTAGTCCACCCTTATACTATGGCTACACCTTC. This translates into CASSFFSPPLYYGYTF.

This chain uses TRBV5-1 with TRBJ2-7, with TRBD1 matching 11 bases. Germline assignment: CDR1 SGHRS and CDR2 YFSETQ. V was clipped by 0 bases and J by 6 bases; unmatched bases: 2. This CDR3 has 14 residues. The DNA of the CDR3 is TGCGCCAGCAGCTTGGGAGGGACAGGGGGCGAGCAGTACTTC. Its protein is CASSLGGTGGEQYF.